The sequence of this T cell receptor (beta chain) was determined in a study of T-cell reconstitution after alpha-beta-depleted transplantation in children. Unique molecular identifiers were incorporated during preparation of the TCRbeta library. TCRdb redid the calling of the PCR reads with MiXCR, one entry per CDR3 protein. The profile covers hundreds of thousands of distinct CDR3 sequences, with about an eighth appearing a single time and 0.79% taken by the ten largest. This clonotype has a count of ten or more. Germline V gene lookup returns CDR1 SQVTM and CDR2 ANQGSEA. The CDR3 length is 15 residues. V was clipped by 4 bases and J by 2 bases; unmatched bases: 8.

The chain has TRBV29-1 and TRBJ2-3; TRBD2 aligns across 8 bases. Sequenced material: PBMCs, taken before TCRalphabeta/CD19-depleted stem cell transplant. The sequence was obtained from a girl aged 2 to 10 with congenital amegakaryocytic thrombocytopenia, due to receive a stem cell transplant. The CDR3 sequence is CSVASLAGVTDTQYF. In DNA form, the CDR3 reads TGCAGCGTTGCTTCCCTAGCGGGTGTCACAGATACGCAGTATTTT.